The entry below describes one TCR beta chain. Template material for amplifying TCR beta CDR3 regions consisted of RNA transcripts. Carried out on the TCR CDR3, a first-round RT-PCR used the HTBI primer set. TCRdb itself ran the multiplex PCR reads through MiXCR, one entry per CDR3 protein. The sample consists of about 680,000 distinct CDR3 sequences, roughly a third of them appearing once. This sample is part of a study of T cells in Graves' hyperthyroidism and ophthalmopathy. Per the germline V gene, CDR1 is SGHTA and CDR2 is FQGNSA. CDR3 length: 15 amino acids. V was clipped by 6 bases and J by 7 bases; unmatched bases: 13.

This TCR was recovered from a woman aged 40-49 years with Graves' hyperthyroidism. V is TRBV7-2 and J is TRBJ2-7, with TRBD1 matching over 9 bases. Input material: blood. This chain's CDR3 is CASRAGTGCAGEQYF. The CDR3 nucleotides are TGTGCCAGCAGAGCCGGGACAGGGTGCGCGGGTGAGCAGTACTTC.